The 32 T cell receptor beta chains below all came from one sample that was sequenced in a study of glioma-infiltrating T cells after dendritic cell vaccination. Some clones are missing from TCRdb's copy, which holds only in-frame ones; the method was immunoSEQ multiplex PCR. The table has 72,000 or so clones, around 86% seen once. The time point denotes: after dendritic cell vaccination, including at tumor progression/relapse. Source: blood, taken after dendritic cell vaccination. The source is a human donor with glioblastoma.

V gene TRBV14 combines with J gene TRBJ2-7; TRBD2 aligns across 10 bases. The CDR3 sequence is 15 residues long. Germline V gives CDR1 SGHDN, CDR2 FVKESK. Losses at the gene ends were 5 bases for V and 3 bases for J; bases not matched to a gene: 7. This CDR3 is CASSGRSGRDYEQYF. CDR3 in DNA: TGTGCCAGCAGCGGACGAAGCGGGAGGGACTACGAGCAGTACTTC.

The V and J genes are TRBV7-9 and TRBJ1-2; D might be TRBD1 (6 bases). Trimming removed 5 bases at V and 5 bases at J, with 18 bases between. Germline lookup yields CDR1 SEHNR and CDR2 FQNEAQ (reference sequence). The CDR3 spans 15 residues. CDR3 sequence reads: CASSDPGTFDYGYTF. The DNA of the CDR3 is TGTGCCAGCAGCGACCCCGGGACATTCGATTATGGCTACACCTTC. The full variable domain, completed using reference TRBV7-9 and TRBJ1-2, is DTGVSQNPRHKITKRGQNVTFRCDPISEHNRLYWYRQTLGQGPEFLTYFQNEAQLEKSRLLSDRFSAERPKGSFSTLEIQRTEQGDSAMYLCASSDPGTFDYGYTFGSGTRLTVV.

This chain joins TRBV2 and TRBJ2-2, with TRBD1 matching over 7 bases. J lost 3 bases, V lost 2 bases, and 0 bases had no gene match. The CDR3 runs 14 residues. CDR1 and CDR2 (germline): SNHLY, FYNNEI. The CDR3 sequence: CASSEQGDTGELFF. The CDR3 nucleotides read TGTGCCAGCAGTGAACAGGGGGACACCGGGGAGCTGTTTTTT.

The chain is built from TRBV7-3 and TRBJ2-2; 14 bases are a match to TRBD2. CDR1 is SGHTA and CDR2 is FQGTGA in the germline V gene. The CDR3 contains 17 residues. Trimming removed 3 bases from V and 7 bases from J; junction bases left unmatched: 7. The CDR3 spells CASSLTGTSGSGGELFF. CDR3 coding DNA: TGTGCCAGCAGCTTGACCGGGACTAGCGGGAGTGGCGGGGAGCTGTTTTTT.

The chain combines TRBV6-5 with TRBJ2-1; 9 bases map to TRBD1. Germline values: CDR1 MNHEY, CDR2 SVGAGI. V lost 6 bases and J lost 5; bases outside the gene matches: 8. The CDR3 length is 15 residues. CDR3 region: CASSDRGRYDNEQFF. CDR3 sequence (DNA): TGTGCCAGCAGCGACAGGGGGAGATACGACAATGAGCAGTTCTTC.

V gene TRBV5-1 combines with J gene TRBJ2-1; 8 bases line up with TRBD2. The CDR3 totals 13 residues. J lost 13 bases, V lost 0 bases, and 6 bases had no gene match. Looked up from germline, CDR1 is SGHRS and CDR2 is YFSETQ. The CDR3 nucleotides are TGCGCCAGCAGCTTGGCTGGCGGGGGGATACAGTTCTTC. Translating gives CASSLAGGGIQFF. The complete variable domain, with remaining parts taken from reference TRBV5-1 and TRBJ2-1, reads KAGVTQTPRYLIKTRGQQVTLSCSPISGHRSVSWYQQTPGQGLQFLFEYFSETQRNKGNFPGRFSGRQFSNSRSEMNVSTLELGDSALYLCASSLAGGGIQFFGPGTRLTVL.

This chain joins TRBV6-6 and TRBJ2-3, with D maybe TRBD1 (5 bases). The CDR3 spans 13 residues. V shed 9 bases and J shed 2 bases, with 12 bases lying between them. Germline V gene sequence: CDR1 MNHNY, CDR2 SVGAGI (reference sequence). The CDR3 sequence is CARSGASTDTQYF. DNA of the CDR3: TGTGCCAGGAGTGGGGCTTCCACAGATACGCAGTATTTT.

This chain connects TRBV7-6 to TRBJ2-1; D not certain. The CDR3 contains 15 residues. The germline V gene has CDR1 SGHVS and CDR2 FNYEAQ. Trimming took 1 base from V and 1 from J, leaving 8 bases between them. The CDR3 bases are TGTGCCAGCAGCTTAGGAGGTGTTTCCTACAATGAGCAGTTCTTC. It translates to CASSLGGVSYNEQFF.

This clone was detected many times. The V and J genes are TRBV10-3 and TRBJ2-2, with TRBD2 identical over 10 bases. This CDR3 region has 16 residues. V was pared by 2 bases and J by 7 bases, with 7 bases of the junction left unmatched. The germline V gene has CDR1 ENHRY and CDR2 SYGVKD. The CDR3 DNA sequence: TGTGCCATCAGTGAGACTAGCGGGGCCACTGGCGGGGAGCTGTTTTTT. Residues: CAISETSGATGGELFF.

This clone appeared once. The V call is TRBV28, the J call TRBJ1-3, with D possibly being TRBD1 (6 bases). This CDR3 comprises 15 residues. CDR1 is MDHEN and CDR2 is SYDVKM in the germline V gene. Trimming shortened V by 2 bases and J by 7 bases, and 15 bases separated the two germline ends. DNA of the CDR3: TGTGCCAGCAGTTTACCGACAGGACCTCGGAACACCATATATTTT. It translates to CASSLPTGPRNTIYF. The whole variable domain, remainder taken from reference TRBV28 and TRBJ1-3, is DVKVTQSSRYLVKRTGEKVFLECVQDMDHENMFWYRQDPGLGLRLIYFSYDVKMKEKGDIPEGYSVSREKKERFSLILESASTNQTSMYLCASSLPTGPRNTIYFGEGSWLTVV.

In its sample, this clone was seen a few times. The chain is built from TRBV5-8 and TRBJ1-5; 11 bases align to TRBD1. The CDR3 spans 15 residues. The V and J ends lost 3 bases and 4 bases, in that order; junction bases with no gene match: 3. Germline loops: CDR1 SGHTS, CDR2 YDEGEE. CDR3 in DNA: TGTGCCAGCAGCTCCGGGACAGGGGGTAATCAGCCCCAGCATTTT. Translation: CASSSGTGGNQPQHF.

The gene calls are TRBV14 and TRBJ2-3; D may be TRBD2 (6 bases). Per the germline V gene, CDR1 is SGHDN and CDR2 is FVKESK. Trimming took off 0 bases at V and 4 bases at J, with 14 bases between the two ends. This CDR3 region has 16 residues. CDR3 coding DNA: TGTGCCAGCAGCCAAGATATAGCGGTGTGGCCAGATACGCAGTATTTT. This encodes CASSQDIAVWPDTQYF.

The genes are TRBV6-5 and TRBJ1-1; TRBD1 matches at 8 bases. V dropped 6 bases and J dropped 5; count of bases not matched to a gene: 5. The CDR3 contains 13 residues. CDR1 is MNHEY and CDR2 is SVGAGI in the germline V gene. The CDR3 region is CASRLTGETEAFF. In DNA, the CDR3 is TGTGCCAGCAGGCTGACAGGGGAAACTGAAGCTTTCTTT.

The rearrangement links TRBV9 to TRBJ2-5; tentatively, D is TRBD2 (6 bases). This CDR3 contains 13 residues. The germline V gene has CDR1 SGDLS and CDR2 YYNGEE. V lost 0 bases and J lost 5, with 8 bases in between. The CDR3 nucleotides are TGTGCCAGCAGCGTAGGTCTAGCGGAGACCCAGTACTTC. Amino acid sequence: CASSVGLAETQYF.

The V call is TRBV6-5, the J call TRBJ2-7, with D maybe TRBD2 (5 bases). V was clipped by 2 bases and J by 5 bases, with 16 bases between them. The germline V gene has CDR1 MNHEY and CDR2 SVGAGI. This CDR3 has 15 residues. The CDR3 region has the DNA TGTGCCAGCAGTTACGAGGCACTAGAAATCGACGAGCAGTACTTC. It encodes CASSYEALEIDEQYF.

The chain links TRBV10-1 to TRBJ2-3; a weak D match, TRBD1 (6 bases). This CDR3 contains 11 residues. From germline, CDR1 is WNHNN and CDR2 SYGVQD (reference sequence). The ends were cut back, 3 bases at V and 9 bases at J, with 7 bases in the middle. The CDR3 DNA sequence: TGCGCCAGCAGTGAAAGGGGGACGCAGTATTTT. Translating it yields CASSERGTQYF.

The chain is built from TRBV4-1 and TRBJ2-7, with 10 bases fitting TRBD2. Germline values: CDR1 MGHRA, CDR2 YSYEKL. The CDR3 sequence is 15 residues long. V lost 0 bases and J lost 5; bases outside the gene matches: 4. The CDR3, as DNA: TGCGCCAGCAGCCAAGATAACCTAGCGGGAGACGAGCAGTACTTC. Translating gives CASSQDNLAGDEQYF.

This clone appeared a single time. The CDR3 reads CASSRYTEAFF. CDR3 bases: TGTGCCAGCAGCAGATACACTGAAGCTTTCTTT. The chain recombines TRBV2 with TRBJ1-1; no clear D gene. Trimming shortened V by 6 bases and J by 3 bases, and 5 bases separated the two germline ends. Germline CDR1 SNHLY, CDR2 FYNNEI. CDR3 size: 11 residues.

CDR3 residues: CASSAFRGLMGNIQYF. Here the CDR3 DNA reads TGTGCCAGCAGTGCCTTCAGGGGGCTGATGGGGAACATTCAGTACTTC. The chain joins TRBV6-1 to TRBJ2-4, with TRBD1 matching 8 bases. The V segment lost 4 bases and the J segment 7 bases; nucleotides outside the gene matches: 12. The CDR3 sequence is 16 residues long. Germline CDR1 MNHNS, CDR2 SASEGT.

This clone occurred once. The V gene is TRBV7-3, the J gene TRBJ2-1; TRBD2 might be the D (6 bases). Germline V lookup: CDR1 SGHTA, CDR2 FQGTGA. The ends were cut back, 3 bases at V and 8 bases at J, with 17 bases in the middle. The CDR3 is made up of 15 amino acids. CDR3 coding DNA: TGTGCCAGCAGCTTCCTGCCGGGAGAGGTCCATGAGCAGTTCTTC. It is translated as CASSFLPGEVHEQFF.

The chain employs TRBV10-2 and TRBJ1-2; the D is unclear. V lost 5 bases to trimming and J lost 3 bases, with 13 bases between them. CDR1 and CDR2 from the germline V gene are WSHSY and SAAADI. This CDR3 spans 14 amino acids. CDR3 sequence: CASSREGWDYGYTF. CDR3 coding DNA: TGCGCCAGCAGTCGGGAGGGATGGGACTATGGCTACACCTTC.

The gene calls are TRBV10-2 and TRBJ1-1; 7 bases match TRBD1. J was trimmed by 4 bases and V by 3 bases; bases with no gene match: 11. The CDR3 is 16 residues long. Looked up from germline, CDR1 is WSHSY and CDR2 is SAAADI. CDR3 in amino acids: CASSDAGGGGSTEAFF. CDR3 nucleotides: TGCGCCAGCAGTGATGCGGGGGGAGGGGGCAGCACTGAAGCTTTCTTT.

The rearrangement uses TRBV4-2 and TRBJ2-7; possibly TRBD1 for D (6 bases). The CDR3 runs to 14 residues. V lost 2 bases and J lost 6, with 14 bases in between. Per the germline V gene, CDR1 is LGHNA and CDR2 is YNFKEQ. The chain's CDR3 is CASSQTGISGEQYF. CDR3 nucleotide sequence: TGTGCCAGCAGCCAAACAGGGATTTCGGGCGAGCAGTACTTC.

This clone was seen only a few times. The chain recombines TRBV27 with TRBJ2-7; a weak D match, TRBD2 (5 bases). Germline V gene lookup returns CDR1 MNHEY and CDR2 SMNVEV (reference sequence). The CDR3 loop spans 13 amino acids. The germline V and J ends were trimmed by 3 bases and 2 bases, with 8 bases remaining between them. The CDR3 DNA is TGTGCCAGCAGTTTCCTAGCCGCCTACGAGCAGTACTTC. Encoded protein: CASSFLAAYEQYF.

The chain employs TRBV11-3 and TRBJ1-1; D gene uncertain. Trimming left V 4 bases short and J 5 bases short, with 11 bases between. From germline, CDR1 is SGHNT and CDR2 YENEEA. The CDR3 length is 13 residues. CDR3 nucleotides: TGTGCCAGCAGCTCCGACACCTGGACTGAAGCTTTCTTT. Amino acids: CASSSDTWTEAFF.

The V gene is TRBV5-4, the J gene TRBJ2-5, with D maybe TRBD1 (6 bases). Germline lookup yields CDR1 SGHNT and CDR2 YYREEE (reference sequence). The length of the CDR3 is 16 residues. V lost 0 bases and J lost 4, with 16 bases in between. DNA of the CDR3: TGTGCCAGCAGCTTGGCCAGAGGGTCAGGGGCAGAGACCCAGTACTTC. This sequence encodes CASSLARGSGAETQYF.

This clone appeared once. The rearrangement uses TRBV19 and TRBJ2-7, with 11 bases matching TRBD1. This CDR3 region has 14 residues. J was trimmed by 3 bases and V by 5 bases; bases with no gene match: 3. Germline V lookup: CDR1 LNHDA, CDR2 SQIVND (reference sequence). The DNA for the CDR3 is TGTGCCAGTAGTTTGGGACAGGGGGTCTACGAGCAGTACTTC. Translating gives CASSLGQGVYEQYF.

This chain links TRBV16 with TRBJ1-6, with D possibly matching TRBD1 (5 bases). Germline V CDR1 and CDR2: KGHSY, FQNENV. Trimming left V 3 bases short and J 9 bases short, with 15 bases between. The CDR3 contains 15 residues. CDR3 DNA sequence: TGTGCCAGCAGCCAGCTCCAGGGAAAGGCTTCACCCCTCCACTTT. Amino acid sequence: CASSQLQGKASPLHF.

The chain has TRBV2 and TRBJ2-2, with D possibly matching TRBD1 (8 bases). V lost 7 bases and J 4 bases, leaving 13 bases between the germline ends. The CDR3 extends over 14 amino acids. Germline lookup yields CDR1 SNHLY and CDR2 FYNNEI. The CDR3 here is CASKDREGTGELFF. CDR3 in DNA: TGTGCCAGCAAGGACAGGGAGGGCACCGGGGAGCTGTTTTTT.

This chain uses TRBV18 with TRBJ2-5; tentative D call: TRBD2 (5 bases). Germline CDR1 KGHSH, CDR2 LQKENI. The CDR3 runs 15 residues. Trimming left V 4 bases short and J 1 base short, with 13 bases between. The CDR3 loop is CASSRRSRLQETQYF. The DNA for the CDR3 is TGTGCCAGCTCACGGAGGTCGCGACTCCAAGAGACCCAGTACTTC.

The chain combines TRBV2 with TRBJ1-6, with 7 bases fitting TRBD1. The germline V gene has CDR1 SNHLY and CDR2 FYNNEI. The V segment lost 3 bases and the J segment 8 bases; nucleotides outside the gene matches: 10. The CDR3 loop spans 16 amino acids. The CDR3 region has the DNA TGTGCCAGCAGTGAGAGGACAGGAGGGGGATATTCACCCCTCCACTTT. This codes for CASSERTGGGYSPLHF.

This chain connects TRBV6-6 to TRBJ1-6; D is uncertain. Trimming cost V 4 bases and J 8 bases, with 18 bases left between them. The CDR3 contains 16 residues. Germline V gives CDR1 MNHNY, CDR2 SVGAGI (reference sequence). CDR3 loop: CASSFTHTSADSPLHF. For the CDR3, the DNA is TGTGCCAGCAGTTTTACACACACCTCGGCGGATTCACCCCTCCACTTT.